A single sample gave rise to the 31 T cell receptor beta chains below, sequenced in a study of vaccination effects on CD4 cells after COVID-19. These TCRs are of unknown antigen specificity. TCRdb's copy holds only in-frame clones and misses some; the assay was immunoSEQ multiplex PCR. Among some 35,000 clones listed, around 80% were seen once. Viral peptide pool expansion of antigen-specific CD4+ T cells preceded sequencing in the ViraFEST assay. Subsequent to 10 days of culture, CD4+ T cells were isolated. It was two doses of either the BNT162b2 or mRNA-1273 vaccine that participants received. Here the sequenced sample was CD4+ T cells from PBMCs cultured with HCoV-NL63 spike peptides, taken after COVID-19 vaccination. These receptors were taken from a human donor who received a COVID-19 vaccine. Some clones in this sample may be carry-over from other donors' samples.

V gene TRBV3-1 (or the pseudogene TRBV3-2) combines with J gene TRBJ2-7; D is uncertain. The ends were cut back, 5 bases at V and 4 bases at J, with 9 bases in the middle. Germline CDR1 LGHDT, CDR2 YNNKEL (reference sequence). The CDR3 extends over 12 amino acids. Here the CDR3 DNA reads TGTGCCAGCAGCTCCGACGGGTACGAGCAGTACGTC. Amino acids: CASSSDGYEQYV.

The CDR3 DNA sequence: TGTGCCAGCTCACCTGGGATGGAGACCCAGTACTTC. It yields the protein CASSPGMETQYF. The chain links TRBV18 to TRBJ2-5; D remains unclear. The germline gives CDR1 KGHSH, CDR2 LQKENI. V was trimmed by 3 bases and J by 5 bases, leaving 7 bases between them. The length of the CDR3 is 12 residues.

V gene TRBV5-1 combines with J gene TRBJ1-1; 8 positions match TRBD1. Germline CDR1 is SGHRS and CDR2 is YFSETQ. The CDR3 has 15 amino acids. Losses at the gene ends were 5 bases for V and 0 bases for J; bases not matched to a gene: 6. CDR3 DNA sequence: TGCGCCAGCAGGCAGTTACAGGGGGTGAACACTGAAGCTTTCTTT. It is translated as CASRQLQGVNTEAFF.

This chain links TRBV15 with TRBJ1-3; D perhaps matches TRBD1 (5 bases). Germline CDR1 LNHNV, CDR2 YYDKDF (reference sequence). V lost 0 bases and J 8 bases, leaving 14 bases between the germline ends. This CDR3 comprises 15 residues. CDR3 nucleotides: TGTGCCACCAGCAGAGACGGACTTTCGGGGGACACCATATATTTT. Translation gives CATSRDGLSGDTIYF.

CDR3 region: CASSSRSGGFTDTQYF. CDR3 bases: TGTGCCAGCAGCTCCCGTAGCGGGGGCTTCACAGATACGCAGTATTTT. The rearrangement uses TRBV7-2 and TRBJ2-3, with 9 bases that match TRBD2. Trimming at V came to 4 bases and at J to 2 bases, leaving 7 bases not matched to a gene. Germline CDR1 SGHTA, CDR2 FQGNSA. The CDR3 is made up of 16 amino acids.

The chain recombines TRBV18 with TRBJ2-7; 7 bases match TRBD1. The V gene end was trimmed by 5 bases and the J gene end by 9 bases; junction bases not matched to a gene: 7. CDR3 length: 12 amino acids. Per germline, CDR1 KGHSH and CDR2 LQKENI. The chain's CDR3 is CASSSDRDGQYV. For the CDR3, the DNA is TGTGCCAGCTCATCTGACAGGGATGGGCAGTACGTC.

V usage is TRBV19 and J usage is TRBJ2-3; 15 bases agree with TRBD2. This CDR3 is built from 17 residues. Germline loops: CDR1 LNHDA, CDR2 SQIVND (reference sequence). Losses at the gene ends were 5 bases for V and 6 bases for J; bases not matched to a gene: 9. CDR3 residues: CASSLGLAGGLADTQYF. As DNA, the CDR3 is TGTGCCAGTAGTCTCGGACTAGCGGGGGGGCTTGCGGATACGCAGTATTTT.

Remarks on this clone: Its ends do not fully match the called genes, so a read error is possible. This chain uses TRBV7-2 with TRBJ2-1; D is uncertain. The CDR3 has 16 amino acids. Per the germline V gene, CDR1 is SGHTA and CDR2 is FQGNSA. The DNA for the CDR3 is TGTGCCAGCAGCTTAGCGCTACTATCCTCCAACAATGAGCAGTTCTTC. Its protein product is CASSLALLSSNNEQFF.

This chain connects TRBV18 to TRBJ1-2; D not resolved. V dropped 2 bases and J dropped 5 bases, with 6 bases sitting between them. Germline V CDR1 and CDR2: KGHSH, LQKENI. CDR3 length equals 12 residues. CDR3 coding DNA: TGTGCCAGCTCACCAGGGGAATATGGCTACACCTTC. Its protein product is CASSPGEYGYTF.

The chain joins TRBV5-6 to TRBJ2-7; the match to TRBD1 covers 12 bases. The CDR3 sequence is 18 residues long. V dropped 3 bases and J dropped 5; count of bases not matched to a gene: 15. CDR1 and CDR2 from the germline V gene are SGHDT and YYEEEE. The CDR3 protein is CASSSGGTGGQRAHEQYV. As DNA, the CDR3 is TGTGCCAGCAGCTCTGGAGGGACAGGGGGCCAACGGGCGCACGAGCAGTACGTC.

This chain uses TRBV6-1 with TRBJ1-2; D call uncertain. This CDR3 spans 15 amino acids. Germline CDR1 reads MNHNS; CDR2 reads SASEGT. V lost 3 bases and J lost 0, with 11 bases in between. CDR3 residues: CASSDPGQANYGYTF. CDR3 nucleotides: TGTGCCAGCAGTGATCCTGGGCAGGCTAACTATGGCTACACCTTC.

This clone appeared a single time. V usage is TRBV9 and J usage is TRBJ1-4, with 10 bases aligning to TRBD1. Germline-derived CDR1 and CDR2 are SGDLS and YYNGEE. V lost 2 bases, J lost 7 bases, and 8 bases stayed unmatched. The CDR3 sequence is 16 residues long. The CDR3 here is CASSVGPGTGAEKLFF. CDR3 DNA: TGTGCCAGCAGCGTGGGCCCCGGGACAGGGGCTGAAAAACTGTTTTTT.

The V call is TRBV6-5, the J call TRBJ1-2; unclear D gene. The germline gives CDR1 MNHEY, CDR2 SVGAGI. V was shortened by 6 bases and J by 5 bases, with 16 bases between the two germline ends. The CDR3 contains 14 residues. For the CDR3, the DNA is TGTGCCAGCAGCCCATCTCGAGGGAGGTATGGCTACACCTTC. Translated: CASSPSRGRYGYTF.

V usage is TRBV5-1 and J usage is TRBJ2-3; the D gene is possibly TRBD1 (6 bases). Trimming removed 3 bases at V and 0 bases at J, with 14 bases between. The germline V gene has CDR1 SGHRS and CDR2 YFSETQ. CDR3 length: 16 residues. Here the CDR3 reads CASSSTGFGSTDTQYF. CDR3 bases: TGCGCCAGCAGCTCAACAGGGTTCGGGAGCACAGATACGCAGTATTTT.

The rearrangement joins TRBV2 to TRBJ2-5; D is ambiguous. Germline CDR1 reads SNHLY; CDR2 reads FYNNEI. This CDR3 comprises 11 residues. V was cut by 5 bases and J by 1 base, with 2 bases left in between. DNA of the CDR3: TGTGCCAGCAGTACCCAAGAGACCCAGTACTTC. It codes for CASSTQETQYF. Filled out from reference TRBV2 and TRBJ2-5, the complete variable domain reads EPEVTQTPSHQVTQMGQEVILRCVPISNHLYFYWYRQILGQKVEFLVSFYNNEISEKSEIFDDQFSVERPDGSNFTLKIRSTKLEDSAMYFCASSTQETQYFGPGTRLLVL.

V is TRBV21-1 and J is TRBJ1-5; the table's D gene call, TRBD1, was not cross checked with the DNA. TRBV21-1 is deemed a pseudogene. This CDR3 spans 22 amino acids. CDR3 sequence: CASSKFPLFPGHRPYSNQPQHF. DNA of the CDR3: TGTGCCAGCAGCAAATTTCCCCTCTTTCCGGGACACCGGCCCTATAGCAATCAGCCCCAGCATTTT.

The chain is built from TRBV7-3 and TRBJ2-3; 7 nucleotides line up with TRBD1. Germline V lookup: CDR1 SGHTA, CDR2 FQGTGA. This CDR3 contains 16 residues. V shed 4 bases, J shed 6 bases, and the junction held 13 bases outside the gene matches. The CDR3 DNA sequence: TGTGCCAGCAGCTCGCAACCGGGCCTACAGGGGGATACGCAGTATTTT. It yields the protein CASSSQPGLQGDTQYF.

This chain links TRBV18 with TRBJ2-6; weak D call: TRBD1 (6 bases). CDR3 length: 18 amino acids. Germline CDR1 reads KGHSH; CDR2 reads LQKENI. The ends were cut back, 6 bases at V and 0 bases at J, with 18 bases in the middle. The CDR3: CASSPRDTRSSGANVLTF. CDR3 coding DNA: TGTGCCAGCTCTCCCCGGGACACCCGATCCTCTGGGGCCAACGTCCTGACTTTC.

Here the CDR3 DNA reads TGCGCCAGCAGCTTGGGAGGGAACACTGAAGCTTTCTTT. Translation gives CASSLGGNTEAFF. The V gene is TRBV5-1, the J gene TRBJ1-1; no definite D call. CDR3 length: 13 residues. V was trimmed by 0 bases and J by 1 base, leaving 4 bases between them. Germline V CDR1 and CDR2: SGHRS, YFSETQ.

The chain carries TRBV28 and TRBJ2-3, with 7 bases fitting TRBD2. This CDR3 has 16 residues. The V segment lost 1 base and the J segment 2 bases; nucleotides outside the gene matches: 6. The germline CDR1 and CDR2 sequences are MDHEN and SYDVKM. CDR3 loop: CASSLFGGTFTDTQYF. Written as DNA, the CDR3 is TGTGCCAGCAGTTTATTCGGGGGGACTTTCACAGATACGCAGTATTTT.

The chain links TRBV5-1 to TRBJ1-2, with D hard to call. This CDR3 is built from 14 residues. V was cut by 5 bases and J by 0 bases, with 11 bases left in between. CDR1 SGHRS and CDR2 YFSETQ come from the germline V gene. In DNA form, the CDR3 reads TGCGCCAGCAGTAGGTCAGAAGCTAACTATGGCTACACCTTC. Encoded protein: CASSRSEANYGYTF.

The sample holds a few counts of this clone. The gene calls are TRBV28 and TRBJ2-7; either TRBD1 or TRBD2 may fit D (5 bases each). Germline CDR1 is MDHEN and CDR2 is SYDVKM. This CDR3 region has 17 residues. Trimming pared 4 bases from V and 2 bases from J, leaving 21 bases between. The CDR3 is CASSSPRDGGVAYEQYV. CDR3 DNA sequence: TGTGCCAGCAGTTCCCCAAGAGATGGGGGTGTCGCCTACGAGCAGTACGTC.

This sequence joins TRBV3-1 (or the pseudogene TRBV3-2) and TRBJ1-4; the D is unclear. V was pared by 0 bases and J by 7 bases, with 3 bases between. CDR1 is LGHDT, CDR2 YNNKEL, per germline (reference sequence). The CDR3 is 12 residues long. This chain's CDR3 is CASSQDGEKLFF. The CDR3 DNA sequence: TGTGCCAGCAGCCAAGACGGTGAAAAACTGTTTTTT.

V gene TRBV30 combines with J gene TRBJ1-3, with D hard to call. CDR3 size: 13 residues. Trimming stripped 2 bases from V and 2 bases from J, with 7 bases between. Germline CDR1 reads GTSNPN; CDR2 reads SVGIG (reference sequence). CDR3 region: CAWSKGAGNTIYF. CDR3 nucleotides: TGTGCCTGGAGTAAGGGAGCTGGAAACACCATATATTTT.

The chain couples TRBV20-1 to TRBJ1-1, with TRBD1 as a possible D gene (5 bases). The V gene lost 3 bases and the J gene lost 5 bases, with 7 bases spanning the gap. Germline V CDR1 and CDR2: DFQATT, SNEGSKA (reference sequence). The CDR3 has 11 residues. CDR3 in DNA: TGCAGTGCTAGTGGGGGGACTGAAGCTTTCTTT. The encoded protein is CSASGGTEAFF.

The chain joins TRBV7-2 to TRBJ1-5, with D possibly matching TRBD1 (5 bases). The V end was cut by 7 bases, the J end by 1 base, with 14 bases between. CDR3 length equals 15 residues. Germline V gene data show CDR1 as SGHTA and CDR2 as FQGNSA. The chain's CDR3 is CASTPGGGSNQPQHF. Written as DNA, the CDR3 is TGTGCCAGCACCCCCGGGGGGGGAAGCAATCAGCCCCAGCATTTT.

This rearrangement joins TRBV18 to TRBJ2-1, with TRBD1 identical over 7 bases. The V segment lost 3 bases and the J segment 5 bases; nucleotides outside the gene matches: 4. Germline assignment: CDR1 KGHSH and CDR2 LQKENI. The CDR3 is 14 amino acids. In DNA form, the CDR3 reads TGTGCCAGCTCACCCCGACAGGGTCACAATGAGCAGTTCTTC. Its translation: CASSPRQGHNEQFF.

This clone was observed a few times. This chain connects TRBV5-4 to TRBJ2-2; possibly TRBD1 for D (5 bases). Per the germline V gene, CDR1 is SGHNT and CDR2 is YYREEE (reference sequence). The CDR3 sequence is 13 residues long. V was shortened by 4 bases and J by 3 bases, with 7 bases between the two germline ends. Here the CDR3 reads CASSTGYTGELFF. In DNA form, the CDR3 reads TGTGCCAGCAGCACAGGATACACCGGGGAGCTGTTTTTT.

The chain has TRBV6-5 and TRBJ2-1; 7 nucleotides align to TRBD2. With V trimmed by 11 bases and J by 7 bases, 11 bases remained unmatched. Germline V lookup: CDR1 MNHEY, CDR2 SVGAGI. This CDR3 comprises 13 residues. CDR3 DNA: TGTGCCGCGGCTAGCGGCATTCAGAATGAGCAGTTCTTC. Amino acid sequence: CAAASGIQNEQFF.

In DNA form, the CDR3 reads TGTGTCGTGCAGGGAGGAGTAGATACGCAGTATTTT. It specifies CVVQGGVDTQYF. The V gene is TRBV6-6, the J gene TRBJ2-3; D may be TRBD2 (6 bases). From germline, CDR1 is MNHNY and CDR2 SVGAGI (reference sequence). The CDR3 length is 12 residues.

The gene calls are TRBV28 and TRBJ2-2, with 9 bases identical to TRBD1. V was pared by 6 bases and J by 7 bases, with 6 bases of the junction left unmatched. The length of the CDR3 is 14 residues. Germline CDR1 is MDHEN and CDR2 is SYDVKM. The CDR3 region has the DNA TGTGCCAGCAGACGGACAGGGGACGGCGGGGAGCTGTTTTTT. It specifies CASRRTGDGGELFF.